These 5 T cell receptor beta chains came from one sample sequenced in a study of blood T cell repertoires in COVID-19. Some clones are missing from TCRdb's copy, which holds only in-frame ones; the method was immunoSEQ multiplex PCR. The sample lists some 150,000 clones; 87% were seen once. The specimen was peripheral blood. These TCRs come from a man aged 45-60 years who had recovered from COVID-19.

The chain couples TRBV30 to TRBJ1-3; weak D call: TRBD1 (6 bases). The V end lost 0 bases, the J end lost 6 bases, and 12 bases lay between the germline ends. Germline V gene lookup returns CDR1 GTSNPN and CDR2 SVGIG (reference sequence). The CDR3 contains 14 residues. The DNA of the CDR3 is TGTGCCTGGAGTGTAACTGGGGGCCTAAACACCATATATTTT. Amino acid sequence: CAWSVTGGLNTIYF.

The CDR3: CASRNSGGAGTGELFF. The CDR3 region has the DNA TGTGCCAGTAGAAATAGCGGGGGGGCCGGCACCGGGGAGCTGTTTTTT. V usage is TRBV19 and J usage is TRBJ2-2; 11 bases map to TRBD2. The CDR3 extends over 16 amino acids. Germline trimming cut 6 bases from V and 4 bases from J; bases unmatched to any gene: 7. Germline CDR1 reads LNHDA; CDR2 reads SQIVND (reference sequence).

V and J are TRBV3-1 (or the pseudogene TRBV3-2) and TRBJ2-7; 7 bases are a match to TRBD1. Germline lookup yields CDR1 LGHDT and CDR2 YNNKEL (reference sequence). V was pared by 4 bases and J by 2 bases, with 11 bases of the junction left unmatched. The CDR3 is made up of 16 amino acids. CDR3 loop: CASSPFRGQSTYEQYF. The DNA of the CDR3 is TGTGCCAGCAGCCCCTTTAGGGGACAGTCAACCTACGAGCAGTACTTC.

V and J are TRBV2 and TRBJ2-5; 12 bases line up with TRBD2. CDR1 and CDR2 from the germline V gene are SNHLY and FYNNEI. This CDR3 is 15 amino acids long. J gave up 4 bases and V 5 bases, and 5 bases lay outside the gene matches. In DNA, the CDR3 is TGTGCCAGCAGTCGACTAGCGGGGGTCCCAGAGACCCAGTACTTC. Protein: CASSRLAGVPETQYF.

The chain combines TRBV2 with TRBJ2-5; the match to TRBD2 covers 8 bases. V shed 6 bases and J 3 bases; nucleotides not matched to a gene: 6. The germline gives CDR1 SNHLY, CDR2 FYNNEI. The CDR3 sequence is 14 residues long. The CDR3 region is CASSGGAWEETQYF. DNA of the CDR3: TGTGCCAGCAGCGGGGGGGCGTGGGAAGAGACCCAGTACTTC.